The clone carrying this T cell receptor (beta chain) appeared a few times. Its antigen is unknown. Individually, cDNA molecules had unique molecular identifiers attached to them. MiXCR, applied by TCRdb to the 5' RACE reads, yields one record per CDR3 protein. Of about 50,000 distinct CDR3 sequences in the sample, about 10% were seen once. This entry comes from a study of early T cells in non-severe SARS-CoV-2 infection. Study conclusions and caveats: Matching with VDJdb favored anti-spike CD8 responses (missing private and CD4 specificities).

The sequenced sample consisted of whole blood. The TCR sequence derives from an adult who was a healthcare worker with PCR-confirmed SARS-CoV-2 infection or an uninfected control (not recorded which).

CDR3: CASSLYVAVQETQYF. DNA for the CDR3: TGTGCCAGCAGCTTATATGTGGCGGTCCAAGAGACCCAGTACTTC. This rearrangement joins TRBV7-8 to TRBJ2-5; D is unclear. The CDR3 has 15 residues. Per germline, CDR1 SGHVS and CDR2 FQNEAQ. Trimming pared 2 bases from V and 1 base from J, leaving 11 bases between.